The 21 T cell receptor beta chains listed next were all sequenced from one sample in a study of CD8 T cells in ankylosing spondylitis. Each CDR3 protein gets one entry after TCRdb re-called the 5' RACE reads with MiXCR. The sample yields under 200,000 distinct CDR3 sequences, around a tenth seen once. The sequenced sample consisted of blood, either unsorted or a sorted T cell fraction (not recorded which). These receptors came from a female donor with ankylosing spondylitis or in good health (not recorded which).

This clonotype was detected only a few times. The chain employs TRBV20-1 and TRBJ2-1; D is unclear. There are 14 residues in the CDR3. V lost 1 base and J lost 9, with 16 bases in between. From germline, CDR1 is DFQATT and CDR2 SNEGSKA (reference sequence). The CDR3: CSARGQAAFAEQFF. The CDR3 DNA follows: TGCAGTGCTAGAGGGCAGGCAGCCTTTGCTGAGCAGTTCTTC.

V usage is TRBV2 and J usage is TRBJ2-3; D perhaps matches TRBD2 (6 bases). The V and J ends lost 5 bases and 4 bases respectively, with 10 bases between them. Germline V gives CDR1 SNHLY, CDR2 FYNNEI. There are 13 residues in the CDR3. CDR3 coding DNA: TGTGCCAGCAGTTACGGGACTCCAGATACGCAGTATTTT. Its translation is CASSYGTPDTQYF.

The chain couples TRBV27 to TRBJ2-7, with 9 bases matching TRBD2. CDR1 and CDR2 from the germline V gene are MNHEY and SMNVEV (reference sequence). CDR3 length equals 13 residues. J was trimmed by 4 bases and V by 3 bases; bases with no gene match: 1. The CDR3 DNA reads TGTGCCAGCAGTTTTGCGGGAGGGTACGAGCAGTACTTC. Translated: CASSFAGGYEQYF.

The sample holds many counts of this clonotype. This chain joins TRBV12-3 or TRBV12-4 and TRBJ2-7, with D unclear. This CDR3 comprises 12 residues. Trimming took off 4 bases at V and 3 bases at J, with 7 bases between the two ends. CDR3 DNA: TGTGCCAGCAGTTGGGATAACTACGAGCAGTACTTC. Encoded protein: CASSWDNYEQYF.

This clonotype has only a few counts. The V gene is TRBV27, the J gene TRBJ2-1, with unresolved D. This CDR3 has 16 amino acids. Trimming shortened V by 3 bases and J by 2 bases, and 14 bases separated the two germline ends. Germline CDR1 and CDR2: MNHEY and SMNVEV (reference sequence). CDR3 region: CASSLKGSGTYNEQFF. The CDR3 region has the DNA TGTGCCAGCAGTTTGAAGGGAAGTGGGACCTACAATGAGCAGTTCTTC.

This clonotype showed up many times. The rearrangement links TRBV28 to TRBJ2-7; 8 bases match TRBD2. Per germline, CDR1 MDHEN and CDR2 SYDVKM. Trimming removed 6 bases from V and 6 bases from J; junction bases left unmatched: 13. The CDR3 length is 15 residues. CDR3 loop: CASSRNMGTSLEQYF. The CDR3 region has the DNA TGTGCCAGCAGCCGCAATATGGGGACTAGTCTCGAGCAGTACTTC.

This chain links TRBV9 with TRBJ1-2; a possible D gene is TRBD1 (5 bases). Germline V CDR1 and CDR2: SGDLS, YYNGEE. Trimming left V 3 bases short and J 0 bases short, with 12 bases between. The CDR3 is 15 residues long. DNA for the CDR3: TGTGCCAGCAGCGGGGGACCGACAGCTAACTATGGCTACACCTTC. Translation: CASSGGPTANYGYTF.

This clonotype was detected a few times. The chain uses TRBV9 and TRBJ1-1; D gene uncertain. Trimming took 0 bases from V and 1 from J, leaving 10 bases between them. The CDR3 is 15 residues long. Germline V gene sequence: CDR1 SGDLS, CDR2 YYNGEE. The CDR3 is CASSVGGSGNTEAFF. The CDR3 DNA reads TGTGCCAGCAGCGTAGGTGGCAGCGGGAACACTGAAGCTTTCTTT.

This clonotype was counted ten times or more. V gene TRBV12-3 or TRBV12-4 combines with J gene TRBJ2-2; D not certain. Between the trimmed V and J ends, which lost 1 base and 7 bases, there was a span of 13 bases. The CDR3 covers 15 residues. CDR3 sequence reads: CASSLGRPKSGELFF. The DNA for the CDR3 is TGTGCCAGCAGTTTAGGTCGCCCAAAAAGCGGGGAGCTGTTTTTT.

This clonotype was recorded only once. The chain carries TRBV18 and TRBJ1-4; maybe TRBD1 (6 bases). CDR3 length: 14 residues. V was shortened by 4 bases and J by 8 bases, with 14 bases between the two germline ends. Germline-derived CDR1 and CDR2 are KGHSH and LQKENI. For the CDR3, the DNA is TGTGCCAGCTCACTCACAGGGACGGAGGAAAAACTGTTTTTT. Amino acids: CASSLTGTEEKLFF.

A few counts support this clonotype. The rearrangement links TRBV5-5 to TRBJ1-5, with TRBD1 as a possible D gene (5 bases). Germline values: CDR1 SGHKS, CDR2 YYEKEE (reference sequence). V lost 1 base, J lost 5 bases, and 16 bases lay in between. CDR3 size: 16 residues. This CDR3 is CASSLLWDGLDQPQHF. The CDR3 DNA reads as TGTGCCAGCAGCTTGTTGTGGGACGGTCTGGATCAGCCCCAGCATTTT.

This clonotype was seen a handful of times. The chain combines TRBV30 with TRBJ2-7; 10 nucleotides align to TRBD2. V was pared by 7 bases and J by 4 bases, with 4 bases of the junction left unmatched. The CDR3 length is 12 residues. Germline-derived CDR1 and CDR2 are GTSNPN and SVGIG (reference sequence). The CDR3 coding sequence is TGTGCCTTTGGACTAGCGGATTACGAGCAGTACTTC. This encodes CAFGLADYEQYF. The complete variable domain, with remaining parts taken from reference TRBV30 and TRBJ2-7, reads SQTIHQWPATLVQPVGSPLSLECTVEGTSNPNLYWYRQAAGRGLQLLFYSVGIGQISSEVPQNLSASRPQDRQFILSSKKLLLSDSGFYLCAFGLADYEQYFGPGTRLTVT.

Only a few counts were recorded for this clonotype. The chain couples TRBV7-8 to TRBJ2-1; D remains ambiguous. Trimming cost V 4 bases and J 3 bases, with 13 bases left between them. Germline CDR1 SGHVS, CDR2 FQNEAQ. This CDR3 contains 15 residues. CDR3 residues: CASSSELARYNEQFF. DNA of the CDR3: TGTGCCAGCAGCTCGGAGTTGGCCCGCTACAATGAGCAGTTCTTC.

This chain joins TRBV29-1 and TRBJ2-7; TRBD2 agrees at 8 bases. The CDR3 consists of 14 residues. With 2 bases clipped from V and 2 bases from J, the junction kept 5 bases outside the gene matches. Looked up from germline, CDR1 is SQVTM and CDR2 is ANQGSEA. The CDR3 region has the DNA TGCAGCGTTGAAACCAGCGGGAGAGCCTACGAGCAGTACTTC. Its protein is CSVETSGRAYEQYF.

This clonotype was seen many times. The rearrangement uses TRBV12-3 or TRBV12-4 and TRBJ2-5; TRBD1 might be the D (6 bases). V lost 2 bases and J lost 1, with 14 bases in between. The CDR3 has 16 amino acids. The CDR3 bases are TGTGCCAGCAGTTTAACAGGGCGGGCCCCCCAAGAGACCCAGTACTTC. This translates into CASSLTGRAPQETQYF.

The V and J genes are TRBV12-5 and TRBJ2-2, with unresolved D. V dropped 5 bases and J dropped 3 bases, with 4 bases sitting between them. The CDR3 spans 12 residues. Germline V gene sequence: CDR1 LGHNT, CDR2 FRNRAP. DNA of the CDR3: TGTGCTAGTGGTCCAGACACCGGGGAGCTGTTTTTT. It specifies CASGPDTGELFF.

This clonotype was counted a few times. The V call is TRBV6-1, the J call TRBJ2-2; D remains ambiguous. Trimming removed 7 bases from V and 1 base from J, with 7 bases in between. This CDR3 is 13 amino acids long. Germline-derived CDR1 and CDR2 are MNHNS and SASEGT. This CDR3 is CASILQNTGELFF. Here the CDR3 DNA reads TGTGCCAGCATACTACAGAACACCGGGGAGCTGTTTTTT.

This clonotype was counted only a few times. As DNA, the CDR3 is TGTGCCAGCAGTGATATGCGTTCGAGCGACGGATACTACGAGCAGTACTTC. Protein: CASSDMRSSDGYYEQYF. This sequence joins TRBV25-1 and TRBJ2-7; D is uncertain. The V gene's germline CDR1 is MGHDK and CDR2 SYGVNS. There are 17 residues in the CDR3. V lost 3 bases to trimming and J lost 3 bases, with 21 bases between them.

Many counts were recorded for this clonotype. The chain is built from TRBV4-3 and TRBJ1-1; 8 nucleotides match TRBD1. Germline V gives CDR1 LGHNA, CDR2 YSLEER. The length of the CDR3 is 15 residues. Trimming cost V 4 bases and J 11 bases; bases outside gene matches: 15. The CDR3 region is CASSLKGGTGLGAFF. The DNA of the CDR3 is TGCGCCAGCAGCCTGAAGGGAGGGACAGGACTCGGGGCTTTCTTT.

This rearrangement joins TRBV5-6 to TRBJ2-7; TRBD2 agrees at 7 bases. CDR1 is SGHDT, CDR2 YYEEEE, per germline. Trimming took 3 bases from V and 2 from J; bases not matched to a gene: 8. CDR3 size: 15 residues. The CDR3 bases are TGTGCCAGCAGCTACCCATCTAGCGGTACCTACGAGCAGTACTTC. This codes for CASSYPSSGTYEQYF.

A note on this clonotype: A read error may produce the germline difference seen at one junction end. The rearrangement links TRBV12-3 or TRBV12-4 to TRBJ2-1, with 9 bases matching TRBD2. This CDR3 spans 18 amino acids. CDR3 nucleotides: TGTACCAGCAGTTTCCCACCGGGACTAGCCGTCCCCTACAATGAGCAGTTCTTC. It encodes CTSSFPPGLAVPYNEQFF.